These 25 T cell receptor beta chains were all obtained from the same sample, sequenced in a study of CD8+ T cells in alopecia areata. Following RNA extraction, reverse transcription yielded cDNA that acted as the sequencing template. Measured with immunoSEQ multiplex PCR; TCRdb has only the in-frame clones, and not every one. This table holds more than 95,000 clones, about nine tenths found once. Treatment noted: oral pan-JAK inhibitor, 5-10 mg twice daily. The starting material was CD8+ T cells sorted from blood, obtained around week 31, from a patient treated with tofacitinib. Receptor source: a human donor with alopecia areata.

The chain carries TRBV29-1 and TRBJ2-1; a possible D gene is TRBD1 (6 bases). Germline V gives CDR1 SQVTM, CDR2 ANQGSEA. Trimming cost V 7 bases and J 5 bases, with 12 bases left between them. The CDR3 is 12 amino acids. The CDR3 loop is CSAVRGNNEQFF. CDR3 coding DNA: TGCAGCGCCGTAAGGGGGAACAATGAGCAGTTCTTC.

J is TRBJ2-7 and V is TRBV7-6; D might be TRBD1 (5 bases). Germline V CDR1 and CDR2: SGHVS, FNYEAQ. Trimming took off 6 bases at V and 6 bases at J, with 12 bases between the two ends. CDR3 length: 12 residues. CDR3 bases: TGTGCCAGCAGTGACACAGGAAGCGAGCAGTACTTC. It codes for CASSDTGSEQYF.

A single count supports this clone. The rearrangement links TRBV7-9 to TRBJ2-2, with D hard to call. The V end lost 4 bases, the J end lost 0 bases, and 9 bases lay between the germline ends. The V gene's germline CDR1 is SEHNR and CDR2 FQNEAQ (reference sequence). This CDR3 is built from 15 residues. CDR3 in amino acids: CASSYPNTNTGELFF. CDR3 bases: TGTGCCAGCAGCTACCCAAATACGAACACCGGGGAGCTGTTTTTT.

V gene TRBV29-1 combines with J gene TRBJ2-5, with TRBD2 matching over 8 bases. The junction had 12 bases not matched to a gene; V was cut back by 6 bases and J by 3 bases. Germline CDR1 is SQVTM and CDR2 is ANQGSEA. This CDR3 comprises 15 residues. Here the CDR3 DNA reads TGCAGCGTCACCCTCGAGATAGCGGGAAAAGAGACCCAGTACTTC. Translated, it gives CSVTLEIAGKETQYF.

This sequence joins TRBV4-1 and TRBJ2-4; 7 positions agree with TRBD2. The V and J ends lost 4 bases and 1 base, in that order; junction bases with no gene match: 7. This CDR3 has 16 amino acids. Germline V CDR1 and CDR2: MGHRA, YSYEKL. The CDR3 reads CASSLSGDFAKNIQYF. DNA of the CDR3: TGCGCCAGCAGCCTAAGCGGGGATTTCGCCAAAAACATTCAGTACTTC.

The rearrangement links TRBV9 to TRBJ2-3, with D perhaps matching TRBD2 (6 bases). The CDR3 contains 14 residues. V was pared by 6 bases and J by 1 base, with 12 bases between. Germline assignment: CDR1 SGDLS and CDR2 YYNGEE. CDR3: CASTVGEGTDTQYF. The CDR3, as DNA: TGTGCCAGCACGGTCGGGGAGGGCACAGATACGCAGTATTTT.

This clone has only one observation. The chain has TRBV4-2 and TRBJ2-5, with TRBD1 as a possible D gene (6 bases). The CDR3 loop spans 19 amino acids. Trimming left V 0 bases short and J 0 bases short, with 20 bases between. Germline loops: CDR1 LGHNA, CDR2 YNFKEQ. CDR3 region: CASSQDLGRGTKYQETQYF. As DNA, the CDR3 is TGTGCCAGCAGCCAAGATTTGGGCAGGGGCACAAAGTACCAAGAGACCCAGTACTTC.

This chain connects TRBV7-9 to TRBJ2-3, with a weak D call TRBD1 (6 bases). The V and J ends lost 4 bases and 2 bases respectively, with 16 bases between them. The CDR3 runs to 16 residues. CDR1 SEHNR and CDR2 FQNEAQ come from the germline V gene (reference sequence). The CDR3 nucleotides are TGTGCCAGCAGCTCCACCGGGACACACTACACAGATACGCAGTATTTT. Residues: CASSSTGTHYTDTQYF.

The CDR3 coding sequence is TGTGCCAGCAGCGCCCGCGATGTTTGGGGCGGGGAGCTGTTTTTT. It is translated as CASSARDVWGGELFF. The chain is built from TRBV9 and TRBJ2-2; D gene unclear. The CDR3 covers 15 residues. In germline, CDR1 is SGDLS, CDR2 YYNGEE. V gave up 3 bases and J gave up 7 bases, with 16 bases separating them. Full variable domain (outside the CDR3, taken from reference TRBV9 and TRBJ2-2): DSGVTQTPKHLITATGQRVTLRCSPRSGDLSVYWYQQSLDQGLQFLIQYYNGEERAKGNILERFSAQQFPDLHSELNLSSLELGDSALYFCASSARDVWGGELFFGEGSRLTVL.

J is TRBJ2-7 and V is TRBV2; tentatively, D is TRBD1 (5 bases). The CDR3 runs to 14 residues. The germline V gene has CDR1 SNHLY and CDR2 FYNNEI. Trimming cost V 10 bases and J 0 bases, with 16 bases left between them. The DNA for the CDR3 is TGTGCCACCTTATTAACAGGCACCTCCTACGAGCAGTACTTC. Translated, it gives CATLLTGTSYEQYF.

The DNA for the CDR3 is TGCGCCAGCAGCCAAACACCCGGACAGTCCTACGAGCAGTACTTC. Its translation is CASSQTPGQSYEQYF. The chain has TRBV4-1 and TRBJ2-7, with D maybe TRBD1 (6 bases). This CDR3 spans 15 amino acids. Germline loops: CDR1 MGHRA, CDR2 YSYEKL. Trimming left V 2 bases short and J 1 base short, with 12 bases between.

The chain has TRBV28 and TRBJ2-2; either TRBD1 or TRBD2 may supply D (6 bases each). This CDR3 region has 17 residues. Germline assignment: CDR1 MDHEN and CDR2 SYDVKM. V was clipped by 7 bases and J by 7 bases, with 25 bases between them. For the CDR3, the DNA is TGTGCCAGCACCCAGGCCGGGGGCGGGATCTTCGGCGGGGAGCTGTTTTTT. Its protein product is CASTQAGGGIFGGELFF.

The chain is built from TRBV7-9 and TRBJ2-3, with TRBD2 matching over 7 bases. Germline V lookup: CDR1 SEHNR, CDR2 FQNEAQ (reference sequence). Trimming took 5 bases from V and 1 from J; bases not matched to a gene: 6. CDR3 size: 15 residues. This chain's CDR3 is CASSPWAGGTDTQYF. The CDR3 DNA sequence: TGTGCCAGCAGCCCCTGGGCGGGGGGCACAGATACGCAGTATTTT.

The CDR3 bases are TGCAGCGTTGAAGATGAGGGACAGTACGAGCAGTACTTC. Its translation is CSVEDEGQYEQYF. The chain links TRBV29-1 to TRBJ2-7, with 7 bases matching TRBD1. The germline V gene encodes CDR1 SQVTM and CDR2 ANQGSEA. Trimming took 0 bases from V and 4 from J; bases not matched to a gene: 3. CDR3 length equals 13 residues.

This chain links TRBV7-6 with TRBJ2-7; D is possibly TRBD2 (5 bases). Germline V gives CDR1 SGHVS, CDR2 FNYEAQ. There are 14 residues in the CDR3. Trimming took 3 bases from V and 7 from J, leaving 16 bases between them. The CDR3 nucleotides read TGTGCCAGCAGCTTGAACGACGGGGAGCCGGAGCAGTACTTC. This sequence encodes CASSLNDGEPEQYF.

The chain uses TRBV6-4 and TRBJ2-3; D is uncertain. The CDR3 runs 13 residues. Germline loops: CDR1 MRHNA, CDR2 SNTAGT. The V end lost 2 bases, the J end lost 1 base, and 4 bases lay between the germline ends. The CDR3 DNA reads as TGTGCCAGCAGTGACGGGGGCACAGATACGCAGTATTTT. It translates to CASSDGGTDTQYF.

This clone was detected a few times. The chain employs TRBV19 and TRBJ1-1; no clear D. Germline CDR1 and CDR2: LNHDA and SQIVND (reference sequence). Trimming stripped 3 bases from V and 2 bases from J, with 7 bases between. The length of the CDR3 is 13 residues. The CDR3: CASSMGSNTEAFF. As DNA, the CDR3 is TGTGCCAGTAGTATGGGTAGCAACACTGAAGCTTTCTTT.

The chain joins TRBV27 to TRBJ2-3; 8 bases align to TRBD2. CDR1 and CDR2 (germline): MNHEY, SMNVEV (reference sequence). CDR3 length equals 18 residues. J lost 5 bases, V lost 4 bases, and 17 bases had no gene match. CDR3 in amino acids: CASSSHYSGTSDLDTQYF. CDR3 in DNA: TGTGCCAGCAGTTCGCACTACTCCGGGACTAGTGATTTAGATACGCAGTATTTT.

The chain uses TRBV7-9 and TRBJ1-3; TRBD1 matches 8 bases. V lost 5 bases, J lost 0 bases, and 3 bases stayed unmatched. Germline CDR1 reads SEHNR; CDR2 reads FQNEAQ (reference sequence). The CDR3 is 15 amino acids. The chain's CDR3 is CASSKTGGSGNTIYF. CDR3 DNA: TGTGCCAGCAGCAAAACAGGGGGCTCTGGAAACACCATATATTTT.

Here the CDR3 DNA reads TGTGCCAGCTCCCGACAGGGGGACAATGAGCAGTTCTTC. As protein: CASSRQGDNEQFF. The chain combines TRBV25-1 with TRBJ2-1; TRBD1 agrees at 9 bases. The germline V gene encodes CDR1 MGHDK and CDR2 SYGVNS. The CDR3 has 13 residues. Trimming at V came to 8 bases and at J to 5 bases, leaving 4 bases not matched to a gene.

The CDR3 nucleotides read TGTGCCAGCGAAGGACAGGGCCCCTACAATGAGCAGTTCTTC. Translating gives CASEGQGPYNEQFF. The chain links TRBV11-2 to TRBJ2-1; 8 nucleotides line up with TRBD1. Germline values: CDR1 SGHAT, CDR2 FQNNGV. Germline trimming cut 8 bases from V and 2 bases from J; bases unmatched to any gene: 5. The CDR3 has 14 residues.

The chain has TRBV19 and TRBJ2-2; D gene unclear. The CDR3 has 12 residues. Trimming pared 6 bases from V and 4 bases from J, leaving 6 bases between. The germline gives CDR1 LNHDA, CDR2 SQIVND (reference sequence). CDR3 amino acids: CASSWGTGELFF. DNA of the CDR3: TGTGCCAGTAGCTGGGGCACCGGGGAGCTGTTTTTT.

The V and J genes are TRBV7-9 and TRBJ2-1; 14 nucleotides line up with TRBD2. V trimming: 4 bases; J trimming: 2 bases; junction bases outside the gene matches: 1. Germline-derived CDR1 and CDR2 are SEHNR and FQNEAQ (reference sequence). There are 16 residues in the CDR3. CDR3 DNA sequence: TGTGCCAGCAGCTCGGGACTAGCGGGAGCCTACAATGAGCAGTTCTTC. Its translation is CASSSGLAGAYNEQFF. Together with reference TRBV7-9 and TRBJ2-1, the CDR3 gives the full variable domain: DTGVSQNPRHKITKRGQNVTFRCDPISEHNRLYWYRQTLGQGPEFLTYFQNEAQLEKSRLLSDRFSAERPKGSFSTLEIQRTEQGDSAMYLCASSSGLAGAYNEQFFGPGTRLTVL.

The V call is TRBV5-6, the J call TRBJ2-5; TRBD2 might be the D (5 bases). Germline V lookup: CDR1 SGHDT, CDR2 YYEEEE. The CDR3 has 15 amino acids. Trimming removed 0 bases from V and 5 bases from J, with 14 bases in between. The CDR3 coding sequence is TGTGCCAGCAGCTTGGCCTTGGACCCGGGGGAGACCCAGTACTTC. Its protein is CASSLALDPGETQYF.

The genes are TRBV27 and TRBJ1-1, with 7 bases lining up with TRBD1. The V and J ends lost 6 bases and 4 bases, in that order; junction bases with no gene match: 5. The CDR3 has 13 amino acids. CDR1 and CDR2 (germline): MNHEY, SMNVEV (reference sequence). CDR3 loop: CASSGQGGTEAFF. CDR3 coding DNA: TGTGCCAGCAGCGGGCAGGGGGGCACTGAAGCTTTCTTT.